The source of this T cell receptor beta chain is a study of blood T cell repertoires in COVID-19. Study overall: Donors in the United States, Italy and Spain gave samples during acute or convalescent COVID-19. PBMCs, B-cell-depleted T cells, or T cells were the source of the cDNA or gDNA that made up the material.

Original processing notes: Amplifying reference gene primers gave estimates of nucleated cell counts. TCRdb keeps only in-frame clones here, not all; method: immunoSEQ multiplex PCR. V, J and clone size are those of that table, while D and trimming were read from the DNA. The profile shows about 150,000 clones, roughly 80% of them singletons. Material for sequencing was peripheral blood. The receptor comes from an older woman with acute or convalescent COVID-19.

The CDR3 bases are TGTGCCAGCAGTTACGGGACGGGGGGCGGCTATGGCTACACCTTC. It translates to CASSYGTGGGYGYTF. V is TRBV6-5 and J is TRBJ1-2, with D possibly TRBD1 on 6 matching bases. The CDR3 consists of 15 residues. Germline V gene data show CDR1 as MNHEY and CDR2 as SVGAGI. V was clipped by 2 bases and J by 4 bases, with 14 bases between them.